This record concerns one TCR beta chain sequence. Its target is unknown. These data are taken from a study of blood T cells in healthy people across ages. Then a second PCR, running roughly 7 to 11 cycles, was carried out with a sample-barcoded 5' primer and a J-beta primer mix. TCRdb fed the 5' RACE reads into MiXCR, producing one record per CDR3 protein. The repertoire holds 700,000 or so distinct CDR3 sequences, with 20% to 25% as singletons. Regarding the study as a whole: Researchers deemed the diversity estimates from one million T cells underestimates.

The CDR3 sequence is 16 residues long. From germline, CDR1 is MGHRA and CDR2 YSYEKL. V lost 1 base and J 2 bases, leaving 14 bases between the germline ends. Each individual donor underwent a draw of approximately 10 milliliters of peripheral blood. This chain uses TRBV4-1 with TRBJ2-5; maybe TRBD1 (5 bases). The source material was blood. The receptor comes from an older man in good health. The CDR3 DNA sequence: TGCGCCAGCAGCCAAGGGGGCCCCTTAGGGCAAGAGACCCAGTACTTC. Translation gives CASSQGGPLGQETQYF.